The clone carrying this T cell receptor (beta chain) was seen more than once but under ten times. The sample comes from a study of T-cell reconstitution after alpha-beta-depleted transplantation in children. Unique molecular identifiers were used to barcode this TCRbeta library. MiXCR, run by TCRdb on the PCR reads, gives a single entry per CDR3 protein. The sample carries about 540,000 distinct CDR3 sequences, 18% recorded once. This CDR3 comprises 16 residues. Between the trimmed V and J ends, which lost 4 bases and 4 bases, there was a span of 16 bases. Germline CDR1 SGHTA, CDR2 FQGTGA. This TCR derives from a human donor who donated a stem cell graft to a child with acute lymphoblastic leukemia. This sample comprised PBMCs from the stem cell graft donor, obtained from the stem cell graft. The chain uses TRBV7-3 and TRBJ2-2; tentative D call: TRBD2 (5 bases). The CDR3 is CASSSPSPAGTGELFF. The DNA of the CDR3 is TGTGCCAGCAGCTCCCCTTCCCCCGCGGGCACCGGGGAGCTGTTTTTT.